The T cell receptor (beta chain) under discussion was sequenced for a study of T cells after yellow fever vaccination. Turning to the study itself: Fractions of limited cellularity were prepared by means of SMART-Seq v4 Ultra Low Input.

Overall study results and limits: Re-detected after boosting: most primary clones, almost 98% of CD4 and 88% of CD8.

This clonotype was detected a few times. Its target is not known. V dropped 0 bases and J dropped 2; count of bases not matched to a gene: 6. Germline V gives CDR1 SGDLS, CDR2 YYNGEE. The CDR3 has 17 residues. Conversion of TCR transcripts into cDNA relied on 5'RACE template switching, which added a universal primer site and UMIs. TCRdb used MiXCR to reprocess the 5' RACE reads, holding one entry per CDR3 protein. Seen here are about 340,000 distinct CDR3 sequences, 8.7% observed once, and the top ten hold 18%. The TCR sequence derives from a man aged 18 to 30 who received the YFV17D yellow fever vaccine. The starting material was PBMCs, obtained on the day of the first yellow fever vaccination. The rearrangement uses TRBV9 and TRBJ2-1; TRBD2 matches at 9 bases. For the CDR3, the DNA is TGTGCCAGCAGCGTAGTCGAGCGGGGGGCCACCTACAATGAGCAGTTCTTC. It specifies CASSVVERGATYNEQFF.